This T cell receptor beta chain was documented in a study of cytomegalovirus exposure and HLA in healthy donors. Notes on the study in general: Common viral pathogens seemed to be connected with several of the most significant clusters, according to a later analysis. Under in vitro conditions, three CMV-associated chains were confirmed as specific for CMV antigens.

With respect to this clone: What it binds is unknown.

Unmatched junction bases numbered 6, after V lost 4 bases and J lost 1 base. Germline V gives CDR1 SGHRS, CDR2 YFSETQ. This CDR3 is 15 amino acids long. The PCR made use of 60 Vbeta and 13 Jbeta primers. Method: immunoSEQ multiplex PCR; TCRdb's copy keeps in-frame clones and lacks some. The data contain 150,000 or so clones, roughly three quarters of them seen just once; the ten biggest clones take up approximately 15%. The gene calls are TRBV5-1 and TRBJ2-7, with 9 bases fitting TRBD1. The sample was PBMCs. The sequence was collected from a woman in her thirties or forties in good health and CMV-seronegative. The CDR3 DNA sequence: TGCGCCAGCAGCCTGACGGGACAGGGTTCCTACGAGCAGTACTTC. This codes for CASSLTGQGSYEQYF.